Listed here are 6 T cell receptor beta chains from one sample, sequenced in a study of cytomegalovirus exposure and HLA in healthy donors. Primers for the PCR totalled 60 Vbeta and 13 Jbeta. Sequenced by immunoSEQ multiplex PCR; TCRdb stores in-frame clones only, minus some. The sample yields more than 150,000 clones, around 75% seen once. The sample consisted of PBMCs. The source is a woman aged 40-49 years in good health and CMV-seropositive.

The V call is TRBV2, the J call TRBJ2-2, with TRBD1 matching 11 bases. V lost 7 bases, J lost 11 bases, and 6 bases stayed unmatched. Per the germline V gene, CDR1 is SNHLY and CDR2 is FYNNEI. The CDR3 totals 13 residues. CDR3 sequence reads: CASTRTGGLELFF. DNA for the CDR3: TGTGCCAGCACTAGGACAGGGGGCCTAGAGCTGTTTTTT. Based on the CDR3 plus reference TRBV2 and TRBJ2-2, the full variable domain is EPEVTQTPSHQVTQMGQEVILRCVPISNHLYFYWYRQILGQKVEFLVSFYNNEISEKSEIFDDQFSVERPDGSNFTLKIRSTKLEDSAMYFCASTRTGGLELFFGEGSRLTVL.

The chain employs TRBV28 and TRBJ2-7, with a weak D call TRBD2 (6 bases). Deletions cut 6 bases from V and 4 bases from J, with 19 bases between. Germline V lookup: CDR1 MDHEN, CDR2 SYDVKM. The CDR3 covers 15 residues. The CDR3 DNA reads TGTGCCAGCAGCTCTGAGGGTAGCGGAACGTACGAGCAGTACTTC. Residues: CASSSEGSGTYEQYF. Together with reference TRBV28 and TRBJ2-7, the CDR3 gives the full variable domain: DVKVTQSSRYLVKRTGEKVFLECVQDMDHENMFWYRQDPGLGLRLIYFSYDVKMKEKGDIPEGYSVSREKKERFSLILESASTNQTSMYLCASSSEGSGTYEQYFGPGTRLTVT.

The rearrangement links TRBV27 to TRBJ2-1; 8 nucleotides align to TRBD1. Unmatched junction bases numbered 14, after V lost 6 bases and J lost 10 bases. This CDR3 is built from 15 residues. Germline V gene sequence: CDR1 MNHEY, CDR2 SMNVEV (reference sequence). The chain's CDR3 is CASRGAGTGYYEQFF. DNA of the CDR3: TGTGCCAGCAGAGGCGCCGGGACAGGATATTACGAGCAGTTCTTC.

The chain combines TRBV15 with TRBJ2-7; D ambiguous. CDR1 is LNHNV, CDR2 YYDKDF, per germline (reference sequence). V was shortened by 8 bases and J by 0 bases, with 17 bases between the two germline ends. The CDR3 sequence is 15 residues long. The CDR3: CATASDLVSSYEQYF. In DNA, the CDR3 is TGTGCCACCGCGAGTGACCTAGTGAGCTCCTACGAGCAGTACTTC.

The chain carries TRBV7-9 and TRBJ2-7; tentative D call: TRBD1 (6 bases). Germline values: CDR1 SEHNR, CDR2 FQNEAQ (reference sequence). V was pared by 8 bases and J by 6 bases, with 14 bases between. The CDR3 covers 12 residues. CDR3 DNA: TGTGCCAGCGGGACACTGGGGCGCGAGCAGTACTTC. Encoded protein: CASGTLGREQYF.

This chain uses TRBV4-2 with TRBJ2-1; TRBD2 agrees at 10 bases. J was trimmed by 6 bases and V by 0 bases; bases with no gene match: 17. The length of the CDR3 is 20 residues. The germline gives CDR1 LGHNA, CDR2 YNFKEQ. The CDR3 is CASSQDRSGTSVGRGNEQFF. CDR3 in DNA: TGTGCCAGCAGCCAAGATCGGTCCGGGACTAGCGTCGGGCGGGGCAATGAGCAGTTCTTC.